This T cell receptor (beta chain) is from a study of blood T cell repertoires in COVID-19. The assay was immunoSEQ multiplex PCR, and TCRdb's table has in-frame clones only and misses some. This sample yields 35,000 to 45,000 clones, of which roughly 88% are seen a single time; 2% to 2.5% belongs to the top ten. This CDR3 is built from 14 residues. V dropped 3 bases and J dropped 3 bases, with 12 bases sitting between them. The germline V gene has CDR1 ENHRY and CDR2 SYGVKD. The sequenced material came from peripheral blood. The chain employs TRBV10-3 and TRBJ2-7; TRBD1 is a possible D gene (7 bases). The origin of this receptor is a human donor in a cohort sampled during active COVID-19. The CDR3 is CAISDRGDSYEQYF. In DNA, the CDR3 is TGTGCCATCAGTGACAGGGGGGACAGCTACGAGCAGTACTTC.